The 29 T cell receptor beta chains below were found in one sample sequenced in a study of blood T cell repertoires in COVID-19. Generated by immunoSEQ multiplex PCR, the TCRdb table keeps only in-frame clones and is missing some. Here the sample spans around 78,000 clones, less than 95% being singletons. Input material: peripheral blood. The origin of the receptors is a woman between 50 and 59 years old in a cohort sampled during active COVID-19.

CDR3 region: CASGSQGRETQYF. Here the CDR3 DNA reads TGTGCCAGTGGGTCCCAGGGGCGGGAGACCCAGTACTTC. V and J are TRBV19 and TRBJ2-5; D is perhaps TRBD1 (6 bases). Germline CDR1 LNHDA, CDR2 SQIVND (reference sequence). This CDR3 region has 13 residues. The V end lost 8 bases, the J end lost 5 bases, and 15 bases lay between the germline ends.

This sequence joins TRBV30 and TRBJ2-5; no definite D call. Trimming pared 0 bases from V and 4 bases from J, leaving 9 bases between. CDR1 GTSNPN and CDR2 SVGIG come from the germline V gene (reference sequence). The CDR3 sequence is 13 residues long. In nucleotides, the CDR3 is TGTGCCTGGAGTGTACGAGTGAGAGAGACCCAGTACTTC. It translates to CAWSVRVRETQYF.

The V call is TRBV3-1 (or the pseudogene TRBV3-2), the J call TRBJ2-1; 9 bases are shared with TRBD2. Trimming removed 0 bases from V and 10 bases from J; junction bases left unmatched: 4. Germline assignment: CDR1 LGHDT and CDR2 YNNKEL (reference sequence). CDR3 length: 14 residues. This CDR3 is CASSQEGLAGEQFF. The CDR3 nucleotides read TGTGCCAGCAGCCAAGAGGGACTAGCTGGGGAGCAGTTCTTC.

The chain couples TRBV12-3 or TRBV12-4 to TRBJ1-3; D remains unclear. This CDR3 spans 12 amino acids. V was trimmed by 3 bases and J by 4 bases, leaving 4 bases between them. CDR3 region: CASSFGGNTIYF. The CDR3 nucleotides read TGTGCCAGCAGTTTCGGGGGAAACACCATATATTTT.

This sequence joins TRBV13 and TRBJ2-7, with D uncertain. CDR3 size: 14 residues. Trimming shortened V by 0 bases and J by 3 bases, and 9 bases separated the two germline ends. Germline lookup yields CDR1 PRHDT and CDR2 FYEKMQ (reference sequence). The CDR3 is CASSLGSEFYEQYF. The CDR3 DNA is TGTGCCAGCAGCTTAGGGTCCGAGTTCTACGAGCAGTACTTC.

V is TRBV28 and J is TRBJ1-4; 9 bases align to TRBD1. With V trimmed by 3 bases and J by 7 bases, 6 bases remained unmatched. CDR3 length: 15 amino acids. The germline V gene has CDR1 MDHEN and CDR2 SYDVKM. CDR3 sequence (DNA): TGTGCCAGCAGTTTCCGACAGGGGGTGACTGAAAAACTGTTTTTT. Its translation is CASSFRQGVTEKLFF.

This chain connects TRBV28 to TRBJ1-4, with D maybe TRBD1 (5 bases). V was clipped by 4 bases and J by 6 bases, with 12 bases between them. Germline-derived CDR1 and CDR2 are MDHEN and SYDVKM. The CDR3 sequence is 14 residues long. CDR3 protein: CASSSVQVDEKLFF. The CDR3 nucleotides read TGTGCCAGCAGTTCTGTACAGGTCGATGAAAAACTGTTTTTT. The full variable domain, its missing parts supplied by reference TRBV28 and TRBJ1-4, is DVKVTQSSRYLVKRTGEKVFLECVQDMDHENMFWYRQDPGLGLRLIYFSYDVKMKEKGDIPEGYSVSREKKERFSLILESASTNQTSMYLCASSSVQVDEKLFFGSGTQLSVL.

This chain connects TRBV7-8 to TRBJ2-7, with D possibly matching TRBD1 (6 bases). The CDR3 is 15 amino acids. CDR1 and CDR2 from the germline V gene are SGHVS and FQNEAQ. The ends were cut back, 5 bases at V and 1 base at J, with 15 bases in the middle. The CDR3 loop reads CASSSLDRSSYEQYF. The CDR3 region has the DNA TGTGCCAGCAGCAGCCTAGACAGGTCATCCTACGAGCAGTACTTC.

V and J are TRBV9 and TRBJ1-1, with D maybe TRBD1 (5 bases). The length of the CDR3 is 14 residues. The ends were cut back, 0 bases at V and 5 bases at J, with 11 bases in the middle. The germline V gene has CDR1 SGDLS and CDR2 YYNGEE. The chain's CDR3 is CASSVGAQGTEAFF. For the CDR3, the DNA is TGTGCCAGCAGCGTAGGGGCCCAGGGAACTGAAGCTTTCTTT.

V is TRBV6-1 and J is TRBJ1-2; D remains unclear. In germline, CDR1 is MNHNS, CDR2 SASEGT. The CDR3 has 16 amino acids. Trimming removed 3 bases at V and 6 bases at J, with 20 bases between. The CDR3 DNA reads TGTGCCAGCAGTGACCCCGGAGGAACAAATCGGCATGGCTACACCTTC. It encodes CASSDPGGTNRHGYTF.

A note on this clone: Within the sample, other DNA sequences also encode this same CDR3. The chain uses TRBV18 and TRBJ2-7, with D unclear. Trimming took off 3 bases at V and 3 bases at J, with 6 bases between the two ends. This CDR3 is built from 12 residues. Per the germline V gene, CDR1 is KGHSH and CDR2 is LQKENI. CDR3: CASSPGSYEQYF. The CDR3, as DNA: TGTGCCAGCTCACCGGGCAGCTACGAGCAGTACTTC.

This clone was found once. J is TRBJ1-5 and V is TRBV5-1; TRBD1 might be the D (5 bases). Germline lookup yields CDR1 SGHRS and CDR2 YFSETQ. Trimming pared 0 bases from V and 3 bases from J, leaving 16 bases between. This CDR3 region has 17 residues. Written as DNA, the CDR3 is TGCGCCAGCAGCTTGGGGCCTATATTAGGGGACAATCAGCCCCAGCATTTT. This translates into CASSLGPILGDNQPQHF.

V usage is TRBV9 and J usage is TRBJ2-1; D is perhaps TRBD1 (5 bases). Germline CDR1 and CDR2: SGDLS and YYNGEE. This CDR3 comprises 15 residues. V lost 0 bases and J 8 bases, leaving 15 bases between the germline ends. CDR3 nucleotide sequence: TGTGCCAGCAGCGTAGCTATCGCTACCAGGGATGAGCAGTTCTTC. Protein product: CASSVAIATRDEQFF.

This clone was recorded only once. The CDR3 DNA follows: TGTGCCACCAGCAGAGAACTAGCGAGAGACTACGAGCAGTACTTC. Protein sequence: CATSRELARDYEQYF. The chain carries TRBV15 and TRBJ2-7; 7 nucleotides agree with TRBD2. Germline V CDR1 and CDR2: LNHNV, YYDKDF (reference sequence). CDR3 length equals 15 residues. V lost 0 bases, J lost 3 bases, and 5 bases stayed unmatched.

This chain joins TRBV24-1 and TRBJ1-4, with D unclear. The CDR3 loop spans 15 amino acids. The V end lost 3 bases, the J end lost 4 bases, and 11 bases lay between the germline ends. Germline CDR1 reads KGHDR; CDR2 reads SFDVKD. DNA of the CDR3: TGTGCCACCAGTGATCCGCGAGGGAGTAATGAAAAACTGTTTTTT. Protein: CATSDPRGSNEKLFF.

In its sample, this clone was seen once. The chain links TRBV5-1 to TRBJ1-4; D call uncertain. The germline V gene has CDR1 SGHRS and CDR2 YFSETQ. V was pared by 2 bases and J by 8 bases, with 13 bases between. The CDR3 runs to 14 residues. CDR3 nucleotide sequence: TGCGCCAGCAGCTTAGGATCAGAGGGAGAAAAACTGTTTTTT. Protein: CASSLGSEGEKLFF.

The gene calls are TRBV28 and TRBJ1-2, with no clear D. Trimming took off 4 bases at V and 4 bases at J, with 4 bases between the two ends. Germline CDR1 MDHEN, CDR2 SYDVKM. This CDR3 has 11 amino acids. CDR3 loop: CASSSVYGYTF. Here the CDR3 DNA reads TGTGCCAGCAGTTCAGTCTATGGCTACACCTTC.

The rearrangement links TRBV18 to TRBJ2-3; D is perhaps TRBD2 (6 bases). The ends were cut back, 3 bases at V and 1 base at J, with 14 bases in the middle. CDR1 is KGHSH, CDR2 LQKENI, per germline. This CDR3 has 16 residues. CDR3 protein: CASSPGGGGGTDTQYF. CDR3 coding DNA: TGTGCCAGCTCACCCGGAGGAGGAGGGGGCACAGATACGCAGTATTTT.

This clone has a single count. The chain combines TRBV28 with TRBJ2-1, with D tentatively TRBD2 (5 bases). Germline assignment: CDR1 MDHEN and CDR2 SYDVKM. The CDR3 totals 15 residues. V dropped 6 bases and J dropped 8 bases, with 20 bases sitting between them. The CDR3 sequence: CASRPLASLGHEQFF. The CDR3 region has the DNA TGTGCCAGCAGACCTCTAGCCTCCCTCGGCCATGAGCAGTTCTTC.

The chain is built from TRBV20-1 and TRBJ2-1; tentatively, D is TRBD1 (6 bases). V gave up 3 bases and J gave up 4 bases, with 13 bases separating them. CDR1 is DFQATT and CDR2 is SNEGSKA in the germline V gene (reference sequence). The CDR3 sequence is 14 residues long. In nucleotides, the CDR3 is TGCAGTGCTAGTGGGGACACCCCTTACAATGAGCAGTTCTTC. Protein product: CSASGDTPYNEQFF.

The CDR3 here is CASSRDSLSGELFF. The CDR3 nucleotides are TGTGCCAGTAGTAGGGACAGCCTATCCGGGGAGCTGTTTTTT. This chain connects TRBV19 to TRBJ2-2; 7 positions agree with TRBD1. The CDR3 sequence is 14 residues long. The germline gives CDR1 LNHDA, CDR2 SQIVND (reference sequence). V lost 4 bases, J lost 6 bases, and 5 bases stayed unmatched.

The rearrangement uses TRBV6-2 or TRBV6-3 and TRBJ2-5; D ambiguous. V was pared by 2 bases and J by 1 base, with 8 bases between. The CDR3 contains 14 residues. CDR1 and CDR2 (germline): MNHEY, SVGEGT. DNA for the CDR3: TGTGCCAGCAGTTACGATGCGGTCCAAGAGACCCAGTACTTC. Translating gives CASSYDAVQETQYF.

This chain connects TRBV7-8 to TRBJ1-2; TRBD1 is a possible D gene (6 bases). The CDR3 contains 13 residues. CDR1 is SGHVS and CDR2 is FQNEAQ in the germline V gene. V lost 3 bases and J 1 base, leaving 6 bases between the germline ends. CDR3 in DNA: TGTGCCAGCAGCTTGGACAGTAACTATGGCTACACCTTC. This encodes CASSLDSNYGYTF.

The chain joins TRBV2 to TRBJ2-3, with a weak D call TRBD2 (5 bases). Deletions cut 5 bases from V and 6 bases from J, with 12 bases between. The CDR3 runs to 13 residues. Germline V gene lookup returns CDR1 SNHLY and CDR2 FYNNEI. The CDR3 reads CASSTTRVDTQYF. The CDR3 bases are TGTGCCAGCAGTACTACTAGGGTGGATACGCAGTATTTT.

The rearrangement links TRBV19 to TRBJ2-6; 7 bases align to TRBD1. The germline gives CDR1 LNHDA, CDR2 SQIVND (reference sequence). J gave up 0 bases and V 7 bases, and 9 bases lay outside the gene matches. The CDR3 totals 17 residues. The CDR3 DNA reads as TGTGCCAGTACCCGGACAGGTAGGACCTCTGGGGCCAACGTCCTGACTTTC. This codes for CASTRTGRTSGANVLTF.

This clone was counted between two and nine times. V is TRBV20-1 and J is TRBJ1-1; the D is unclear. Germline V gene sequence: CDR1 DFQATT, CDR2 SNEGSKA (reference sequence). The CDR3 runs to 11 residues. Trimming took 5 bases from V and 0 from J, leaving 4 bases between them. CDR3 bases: TGCAGTGCTCAGATGAACACTGAAGCTTTCTTT. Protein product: CSAQMNTEAFF.

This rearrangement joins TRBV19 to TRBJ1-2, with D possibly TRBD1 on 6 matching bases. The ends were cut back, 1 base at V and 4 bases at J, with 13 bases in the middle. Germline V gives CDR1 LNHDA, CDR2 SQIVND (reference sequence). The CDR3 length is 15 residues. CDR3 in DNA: TGTGCCAGTAGTATAGTGACCCAGGGGACCTATGGCTACACCTTC. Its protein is CASSIVTQGTYGYTF.

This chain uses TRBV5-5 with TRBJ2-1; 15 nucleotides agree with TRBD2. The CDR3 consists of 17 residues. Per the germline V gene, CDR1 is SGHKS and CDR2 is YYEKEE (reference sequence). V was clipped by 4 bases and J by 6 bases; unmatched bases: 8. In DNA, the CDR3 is TGTGCCAGCAGCACTCCAGGACTAGCGGGAGGGCGCAATGAGCAGTTCTTC. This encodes CASSTPGLAGGRNEQFF.

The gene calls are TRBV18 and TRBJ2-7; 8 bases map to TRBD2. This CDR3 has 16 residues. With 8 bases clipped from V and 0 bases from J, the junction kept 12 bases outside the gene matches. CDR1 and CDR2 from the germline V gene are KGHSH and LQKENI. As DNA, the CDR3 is TGTGCCAGCGCCGGGGTAGCGGGAATAAGCTCCTACGAGCAGTACTTC. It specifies CASAGVAGISSYEQYF.